This T cell receptor (beta chain) was sequenced in a study of T-cell reconstitution after alpha-beta-depleted transplantation in children. TCRbeta library construction was performed incorporating unique molecular identifiers. TCRdb recomputed calls from the PCR reads with MiXCR, one row per CDR3 protein. Of approximately 520,000 distinct CDR3 sequences listed, over 25% were seen once; the top ten hold 2% to 3%. This specimen was PBMCs from the stem cell graft donor, taken from the stem cell graft. The origin of this receptor is a human donor who donated a stem cell graft to a child with aplastic anemia.

The CDR3 region has the DNA TGCGCCAGCAGGCCTTCAGGGTCCTCAGAAGCTTTCTTT. Protein product: CASRPSGSSEAFF. The chain uses TRBV5-1 and TRBJ1-1, with D perhaps matching TRBD1 (5 bases). The CDR3 sequence is 13 residues long. The V gene's germline CDR1 is SGHRS and CDR2 YFSETQ. V was cut by 5 bases and J by 8 bases, with 16 bases left in between.